The T cell receptor beta chain described here comes from a study of OX40 agonist ivuxolimab in advanced cancers. The table came from immunoSEQ multiplex PCR; TCRdb's copy has only in-frame clones and leaves some out. This table holds tens of thousands of clones, about 88% found once. Specimen: CD4+ or CD8+ T cells sorted from blood, collected in a trial of the OX40 agonist ivuxolimab. This receptor was taken from an adult with an advanced solid tumor such as melanoma, head and neck, liver or kidney cancer.

The CDR3: CATTWTGRDGYTF. The CDR3 DNA follows: TGTGCCACGACATGGACCGGGCGCGATGGCTACACCTTC. V and J are TRBV19 and TRBJ1-2, with unresolved D. Trimming shortened V by 10 bases and J by 6 bases, and 18 bases separated the two germline ends. The CDR3 has 13 residues. CDR1 and CDR2 from the germline V gene are LNHDA and SQIVND (reference sequence).